This T cell receptor (beta chain) was sequenced in a study of identical twins' blood T cells. Likely shared infections and vaccines: all three twin pairs were reared together. TCRdb re-derived calls from the 5' RACE reads in MiXCR, one entry per CDR3 protein. The sample has 350,000 to 400,000 distinct CDR3 sequences, over 25% seen once. To note about this clonotype: As yet, its antigen is unknown.

Notes on the study in general: Each donor's most abundant TCRbeta clonotypes shared more CDR3 sequences with her twin than unrelated donors.

The CDR3 is 15 residues long. V lost 3 bases, J lost 2 bases, and 12 bases lay in between. In germline, CDR1 is SGHRS, CDR2 YFSETQ. The rearrangement joins TRBV5-1 to TRBJ2-1; D may be TRBD1 (5 bases). The sequence was collected from a woman between 18 and 50 years old in good health. The source material was PBMCs. This CDR3 reads CASSSSGCTYNEQFF. The CDR3 coding sequence is TGCGCCAGCAGCTCCTCAGGGTGTACCTACAATGAGCAGTTCTTC.